These 30 T cell receptor beta chains came from one sample sequenced in a study of cytomegalovirus exposure and HLA in healthy donors. The PCR ran on 60 Vbeta and 13 Jbeta primers. Data came from immunoSEQ multiplex PCR; TCRdb stores just in-frame clones and leaves some out. The sample includes 90,000 to 120,000 clones, 73% of them seen just once. Sequencing was done on a sample of PBMCs. The source is a man aged 25 to 40 in good health and CMV-seronegative.

The chain carries TRBV5-1 and TRBJ1-2; the D is unclear. Germline-derived CDR1 and CDR2 are SGHRS and YFSETQ. CDR3 size: 14 residues. Trimming took off 0 bases at V and 1 base at J, with 7 bases between the two ends. The CDR3 is CASSLGTNNYGYTF. In nucleotides, the CDR3 is TGCGCCAGCAGCTTGGGCACTAATAACTATGGCTACACCTTC.

The table lists this clone with a few counts. The rearrangement joins TRBV7-7 to TRBJ1-5, with D possibly being TRBD1 (5 bases). CDR1 is SSHAT, CDR2 FNYEAQ, per germline (reference sequence). Trimming took 2 bases from V and 5 from J, leaving 13 bases between them. The CDR3 covers 15 residues. The CDR3 here is CASSLTSTDDQPQHF. The CDR3 bases are TGTGCCAGCAGCTTAACTTCGACAGATGATCAGCCCCAGCATTTT.

This sequence joins TRBV19 and TRBJ2-6; the match to TRBD1 covers 8 bases. This CDR3 has 19 residues. The V gene end was trimmed by 6 bases and the J gene end by 0 bases; junction bases not matched to a gene: 13. CDR1 LNHDA and CDR2 SQIVND come from the germline V gene (reference sequence). CDR3 coding DNA: TGTGCCAGTAGCATGGACAGGGCCCTCGTGAGCTCTGGGGCCAACGTCCTGACTTTC. Translating gives CASSMDRALVSSGANVLTF.

This chain links TRBV2 with TRBJ1-1; D gene uncertain. The V gene lost 0 bases and the J gene lost 8 bases, with 16 bases spanning the gap. Germline-derived CDR1 and CDR2 are SNHLY and FYNNEI. This CDR3 region has 15 residues. The CDR3 DNA follows: TGTGCCAGCAGTGAAGCAAGTTTCCAGAAGTTAGAAGCTTTCTTT. Translation gives CASSEASFQKLEAFF.

A single count supports this clone. The gene calls are TRBV10-3 and TRBJ2-7; 11 bases map to TRBD1. CDR1 and CDR2 (germline): ENHRY, SYGVKD. This CDR3 has 13 amino acids. Germline trimming cut 9 bases from V and 7 bases from J; bases unmatched to any gene: 8. The CDR3 DNA reads TGTGCCATTACGGGACAGGGGGGTTGGGAGCAGTACTTC. Translation gives CAITGQGGWEQYF.

The gene calls are TRBV9 and TRBJ2-3, with D possibly being TRBD1 (6 bases). Between the trimmed V and J ends, which lost 2 bases and 2 bases, there was a span of 9 bases. Looked up from germline, CDR1 is SGDLS and CDR2 is YYNGEE. The CDR3 has 14 residues. CDR3 loop: CASSVRGLTDTQYF. In DNA form, the CDR3 reads TGTGCCAGCAGCGTCAGGGGCCTCACAGATACGCAGTATTTT.

The chain carries TRBV11-2 and TRBJ1-4, with 8 bases fitting TRBD1. After removal of 4 bases from V and 0 bases from J, the junction contained 4 bases not matched to a gene. The CDR3 sequence is 16 residues long. From germline, CDR1 is SGHAT and CDR2 FQNNGV. The CDR3 sequence: CASSWTGPATNEKLFF. In DNA, the CDR3 is TGTGCCAGCAGCTGGACAGGGCCAGCAACTAATGAAAAACTGTTTTTT.

The genes are TRBV5-1 and TRBJ2-5, with TRBD2 matching over 13 bases. Germline CDR1 is SGHRS and CDR2 is YFSETQ. J was trimmed by 4 bases and V by 1 base; bases with no gene match: 16. The CDR3 contains 20 residues. The chain's CDR3 is CASSLIPPTGTSGEGETQYF. Here the CDR3 DNA reads TGCGCCAGCAGCTTGATCCCGCCCACCGGGACTAGCGGGGAAGGAGAGACCCAGTACTTC.

The chain is built from TRBV6-5 and TRBJ2-3; no reliable D call. The V and J ends lost 0 bases and 1 base respectively, with 11 bases between them. CDR1 is MNHEY and CDR2 is SVGAGI in the germline V gene. The CDR3 extends over 16 amino acids. This chain's CDR3 is CASSYSSSSGTDTQYF. The CDR3 nucleotides are TGTGCCAGCAGTTACTCCTCTTCGTCCGGCACAGATACGCAGTATTTT.

The gene calls are TRBV7-9 and TRBJ2-5; TRBD1 matches 7 bases. With V trimmed by 3 bases and J by 3 bases, 7 bases remained unmatched. The CDR3 extends over 15 amino acids. Germline values: CDR1 SEHNR, CDR2 FQNEAQ (reference sequence). CDR3 sequence (DNA): TGTGCCAGCAGCTTCCAGGGACAGAGAGAAGAGACCCAGTACTTC. It specifies CASSFQGQREETQYF.

The V call is TRBV5-1, the J call TRBJ2-7; 10 bases agree with TRBD1. The ends lost 0 bases at V and 3 bases at J; junction bases unmatched: 3. CDR3 length: 15 amino acids. The germline V gene encodes CDR1 SGHRS and CDR2 YFSETQ. CDR3 protein: CASSLAGTGVYEQYF. CDR3 DNA: TGCGCCAGCAGCTTGGCTGGGACAGGGGTCTACGAGCAGTACTTC.

This chain links TRBV28 with TRBJ2-5, with 7 bases aligning to TRBD1. The junction had 8 bases not matched to a gene; V was cut back by 5 bases and J by 2 bases. Germline-derived CDR1 and CDR2 are MDHEN and SYDVKM. The CDR3 covers 15 residues. CDR3 sequence reads: CASSTTVGQQETQYF. DNA of the CDR3: TGTGCCAGCAGTACGACCGTGGGACAGCAAGAGACCCAGTACTTC.

This chain uses TRBV2 with TRBJ2-5; D is ambiguous. V dropped 8 bases and J dropped 10 bases, with 11 bases sitting between them. Germline values: CDR1 SNHLY, CDR2 FYNNEI. This CDR3 contains 10 residues. The CDR3, as DNA: TGTGCCAGCTCCCGAGATGTCCAGTACTTC. Translated, it gives CASSRDVQYF.

This clone was found a few times. The chain links TRBV27 to TRBJ2-6; 9 nucleotides line up with TRBD2. V lost 9 bases, J lost 0 bases, and 15 bases stayed unmatched. The germline V gene has CDR1 MNHEY and CDR2 SMNVEV (reference sequence). The CDR3 is made up of 19 amino acids. CDR3 in amino acids: CASSPQGAGGLSGANVLTF. For the CDR3, the DNA is TGTGCCAGTAGCCCCCAGGGAGCGGGAGGTCTCTCTGGGGCCAACGTCCTGACTTTC.

The sample holds a few counts of this clone. CDR3 sequence: CASSGAGGLVETQYF. CDR3 DNA sequence: TGTGCCAGCAGTGGAGCGGGAGGGCTAGTGGAGACCCAGTACTTC. The rearrangement uses TRBV27 and TRBJ2-5; TRBD2 matches at 10 bases. Trimming at V came to 5 bases and at J to 5 bases, leaving 8 bases not matched to a gene. The CDR3 runs to 15 residues. Germline V lookup: CDR1 MNHEY, CDR2 SMNVEV (reference sequence).

This clone was seen ten or more times. V is TRBV28 and J is TRBJ1-2, with 9 bases that match TRBD1. Germline loops: CDR1 MDHEN, CDR2 SYDVKM. CDR3 size: 16 residues. The V segment lost 7 bases and the J segment 3 bases; nucleotides outside the gene matches: 12. The CDR3 coding sequence is TGTGCCAGCAAAGGTGAACAGGGGGCGGTTTACTATGGCTACACCTTC. It codes for CASKGEQGAVYYGYTF.

This clone was observed a handful of times. This chain connects TRBV19 to TRBJ2-3; possible D gene TRBD2, 8 bases. Trimming left V 6 bases short and J 12 bases short, with 25 bases between. Germline V lookup: CDR1 LNHDA, CDR2 SQIVND (reference sequence). The CDR3 loop spans 15 amino acids. In DNA form, the CDR3 reads TGTGCCAGTAGCCGCCAGGGGGGCGCGGGAGGCCATCAGTATTTT. It is translated as CASSRQGGAGGHQYF.

CDR3 in amino acids: CASSLGSAGLNIQYF. CDR3 DNA: TGTGCCAGCAGCTTAGGGTCGGCCGGACTAAACATTCAGTACTTC. The rearrangement links TRBV7-9 to TRBJ2-4; D may be TRBD2 (5 bases). Trimming pared 1 base from V and 6 bases from J, leaving 13 bases between. The CDR3 sequence is 15 residues long. Per germline, CDR1 SEHNR and CDR2 FQNEAQ (reference sequence).

The gene calls are TRBV30 and TRBJ1-3; tentatively, D is TRBD1 (5 bases). Between the trimmed V and J ends, which lost 2 bases and 4 bases, there was a span of 15 bases. The CDR3 is made up of 15 amino acids. Germline values: CDR1 GTSNPN, CDR2 SVGIG (reference sequence). CDR3 amino acids: CAWSISDRSGNTIYF. CDR3 bases: TGTGCCTGGAGTATCAGCGACAGATCCGGAAACACCATATATTTT.

This clone is deemed medium-sized (0.01 to 0.1%). This chain uses TRBV9 with TRBJ2-5; 7 bases line up with TRBD1. The CDR3 is 15 amino acids. Unmatched junction bases numbered 6, after V lost 4 bases and J lost 0 bases. Germline V gene sequence: CDR1 SGDLS, CDR2 YYNGEE. The CDR3 bases are TGTGCCAGCAGCTCTCACGGACAGGACCAAGAGACCCAGTACTTC. This gives the protein CASSSHGQDQETQYF.

J is TRBJ1-5 and V is TRBV10-2; TRBD1 matches at 8 bases. The CDR3 has 14 amino acids. Germline CDR1 WSHSY, CDR2 SAAADI. The V and J ends lost 5 bases and 5 bases, in that order; junction bases with no gene match: 5. The CDR3 is CASSIQGGDQPQHF. The CDR3 DNA reads TGCGCCAGCAGTATACAGGGGGGGGATCAGCCCCAGCATTTT.

The chain employs TRBV2 and TRBJ2-5; 9 bases are a match to TRBD2. The CDR3 spans 15 residues. Germline loops: CDR1 SNHLY, CDR2 FYNNEI. The junction had 4 bases not matched to a gene; V was cut back by 3 bases and J by 2 bases. CDR3 coding DNA: TGTGCCAGCAGTGACGCGGGAGGGGCGCAAGAGACCCAGTACTTC. The encoded protein is CASSDAGGAQETQYF.

DNA for the CDR3: TGCGCCAGCAGTGAGCCGACAGGGCCTAATGAAAAACTGTTTTTT. This sequence encodes CASSEPTGPNEKLFF. The rearrangement links TRBV10-2 to TRBJ1-4; 7 bases line up with TRBD1. The length of the CDR3 is 15 residues. V lost 2 bases and J lost 3; bases outside the gene matches: 3. Germline V CDR1 and CDR2: WSHSY, SAAADI.

The chain carries TRBV6-5 and TRBJ1-6; 8 bases are shared with TRBD1. V shed 5 bases, J shed 1 base, and the junction held 1 base outside the gene matches. CDR1 MNHEY and CDR2 SVGAGI come from the germline V gene. The CDR3 contains 15 residues. The CDR3 DNA sequence: TGTGCCAGCAGTCGGACAGGGTCCTATAATTCACCCCTCCACTTT. This codes for CASSRTGSYNSPLHF.

The CDR3: CSATSRSLYGNEQFF. The DNA for the CDR3 is TGCAGCGCGACTAGCAGGAGCCTATATGGTAATGAGCAGTTCTTC. The chain couples TRBV29-1 to TRBJ2-1; TRBD2 matches 7 bases. The CDR3 runs 15 residues. Germline V gene lookup returns CDR1 SQVTM and CDR2 ANQGSEA. V gave up 7 bases and J gave up 7 bases; unmatched junction bases: 16.

This clone was seen a single time. The rearrangement links TRBV28 to TRBJ1-2, with TRBD1 matching over 8 bases. V trimming: 3 bases; J trimming: 3 bases; junction bases outside the gene matches: 6. The length of the CDR3 is 15 residues. The germline V gene encodes CDR1 MDHEN and CDR2 SYDVKM. CDR3 coding DNA: TGTGCCAGCAGTTTCCCACAGGGGGTGTACTATGGCTACACCTTC. This translates into CASSFPQGVYYGYTF.

The chain joins TRBV7-2 to TRBJ2-3, with no clear D. V gave up 3 bases and J gave up 2 bases, with 12 bases separating them. Germline V gives CDR1 SGHTA, CDR2 FQGNSA. There are 15 residues in the CDR3. The CDR3 sequence is CASSFDGGLTDTQYF. The CDR3 DNA sequence: TGTGCCAGCAGCTTTGACGGCGGCCTCACAGATACGCAGTATTTT.

The V call is TRBV6-1, the J call TRBJ1-3; D is undetermined. Deletions cut 5 bases from V and 9 bases from J, with 14 bases between. CDR3 length equals 13 residues. Germline V lookup: CDR1 MNHNS, CDR2 SASEGT. CDR3 region: CASSLNIYPTIYF. The CDR3 nucleotides read TGTGCCAGCAGTCTCAACATATACCCCACCATATATTTT.

This CDR3 reads CASRRQGAYEQYF. The CDR3, as DNA: TGTGCCAGCAGGCGACAGGGGGCTTACGAGCAGTACTTC. V gene TRBV28 combines with J gene TRBJ2-7; TRBD1 aligns across 10 bases. The CDR3 is made up of 13 amino acids. CDR1 is MDHEN, CDR2 SYDVKM, per germline. V lost 6 bases to trimming and J lost 4 bases; unmatched junction nucleotides: 3.

The rearrangement joins TRBV7-8 to TRBJ1-5; 7 positions agree with TRBD1. After removal of 2 bases from V and 3 bases from J, the junction contained 4 bases not matched to a gene. Germline V gene data show CDR1 as SGHVS and CDR2 as FQNEAQ. The CDR3 contains 15 residues. CDR3: CASSLRDSDNQPQHF. The DNA of the CDR3 is TGTGCCAGCAGCTTAAGGGACAGCGACAATCAGCCCCAGCATTTT.